This T cell receptor (beta chain) was sequenced during a study of T cell clonality in common variable immunodeficiency. Study results and limitations: In common variable immunodeficiency, TCR beta chains reportedly carried fewer deletions and N-nucleotide insertions. Authors noted CVID clonality's cause needs subpopulation repertoire sequencing.

Assay used: immunoSEQ multiplex PCR; TCRdb lists only in-frame clones, some missing. This sample has some 60,000 clones, each found more than once. This clone was recorded at least ten times. What it binds is unknown. The missing CDR3 end, 3 residues past where the read stops, is filled in from the germline J gene. Both groups were predominantly of Caucasian heritage. CDR3 size: 14 residues. V was cut by 10 bases and J by 6 bases, with 22 bases left in between. Looked up from germline, CDR1 is LNHDA and CDR2 is SQIVND (reference sequence). The V call is TRBV19, the J call TRBJ2-7; a possible D gene is TRBD1 (6 bases). This receptor was taken from a person between 18 and 75 years old in good health. Sequenced: peripheral blood mononuclear cells. The sequenced CDR3 bases are TGTGCCACCTCGAGGCACAGGGTGTCTGCCGAG. Translation gives CATSRHRVSAE. The entire CDR3 sequence reads CATSRHRVSAEQYF.